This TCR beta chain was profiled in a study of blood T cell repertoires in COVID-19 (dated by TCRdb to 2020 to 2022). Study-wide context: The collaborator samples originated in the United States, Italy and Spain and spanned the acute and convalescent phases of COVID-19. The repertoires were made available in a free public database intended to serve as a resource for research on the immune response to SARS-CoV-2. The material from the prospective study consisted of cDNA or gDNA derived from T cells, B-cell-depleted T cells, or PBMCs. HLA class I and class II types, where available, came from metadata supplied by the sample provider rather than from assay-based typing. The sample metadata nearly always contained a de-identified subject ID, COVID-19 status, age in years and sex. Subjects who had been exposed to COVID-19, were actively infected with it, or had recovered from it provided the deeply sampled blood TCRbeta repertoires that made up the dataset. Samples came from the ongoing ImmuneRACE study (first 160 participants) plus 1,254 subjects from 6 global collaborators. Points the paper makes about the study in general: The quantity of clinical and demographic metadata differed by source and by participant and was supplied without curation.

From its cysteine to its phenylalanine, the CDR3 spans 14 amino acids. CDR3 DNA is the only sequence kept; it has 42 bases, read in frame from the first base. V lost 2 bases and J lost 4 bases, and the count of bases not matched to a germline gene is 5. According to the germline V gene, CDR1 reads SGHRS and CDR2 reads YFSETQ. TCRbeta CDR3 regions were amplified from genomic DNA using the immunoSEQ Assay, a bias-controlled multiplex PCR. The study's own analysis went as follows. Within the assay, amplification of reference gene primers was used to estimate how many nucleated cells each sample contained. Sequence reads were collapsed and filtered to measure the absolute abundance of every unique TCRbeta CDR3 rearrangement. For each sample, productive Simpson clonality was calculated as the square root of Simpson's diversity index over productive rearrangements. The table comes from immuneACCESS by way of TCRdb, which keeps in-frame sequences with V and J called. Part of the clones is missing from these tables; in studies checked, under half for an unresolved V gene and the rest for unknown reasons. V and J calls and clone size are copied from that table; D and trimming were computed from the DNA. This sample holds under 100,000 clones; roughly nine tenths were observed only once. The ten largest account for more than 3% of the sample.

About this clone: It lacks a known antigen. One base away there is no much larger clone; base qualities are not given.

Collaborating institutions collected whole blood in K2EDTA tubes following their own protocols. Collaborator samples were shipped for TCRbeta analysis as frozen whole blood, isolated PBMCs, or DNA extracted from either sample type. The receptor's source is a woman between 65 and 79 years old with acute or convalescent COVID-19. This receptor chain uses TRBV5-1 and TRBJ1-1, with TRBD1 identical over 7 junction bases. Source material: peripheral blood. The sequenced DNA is TGCGCCAGCAGCTTTACGACAGGGAGCACTGAAGCTTTCTTT. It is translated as CASSFTTGSTEAFF. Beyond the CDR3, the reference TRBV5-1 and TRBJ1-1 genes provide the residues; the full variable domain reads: KAGVTQTPRYLIKTRGQQVTLSCSPISGHRSVSWYQQTPGQGLQFLFEYFSETQRNKGNFPGRFSGRQFSNSRSEMNVSTLELGDSALYLCASSFTTGSTEAFFGQGTRLTVV.